The 26 T cell receptor beta chains presented below share a single source sample, sequenced in a study of fetal regulatory T cell absence and autoimmunity. Generated by immunoSEQ multiplex PCR, the TCRdb table keeps only in-frame clones and is missing some. This table holds around 100,000 clones, 72% found once. The sample was pancreas tissue. All receptors derive from a male donor with IPEX syndrome.

The chain recombines TRBV9 with TRBJ1-1, with 8 bases matching TRBD1. With 0 bases clipped from V and 11 bases from J, the junction kept 9 bases outside the gene matches. The CDR3 totals 14 residues. Germline V gene data show CDR1 as SGDLS and CDR2 as YYNGEE. CDR3 in amino acids: CASSVGEDRVGAFF. CDR3 DNA: TGTGCCAGCAGCGTAGGTGAGGACAGGGTCGGCGCTTTCTTT.

The gene calls are TRBV12-5 and TRBJ2-5; no firm D call. In germline, CDR1 is LGHNT, CDR2 FRNRAP. The V end lost 7 bases, the J end lost 3 bases, and 6 bases lay between the germline ends. The CDR3 is made up of 11 amino acids. Here the CDR3 reads CASALKETQYF. The CDR3, as DNA: TGTGCTAGTGCCCTTAAAGAGACCCAGTACTTC.

This chain uses TRBV6-5 with TRBJ2-7, with D possibly being TRBD1 or TRBD2 (5 bases each). Germline-derived CDR1 and CDR2 are MNHEY and SVGAGI. The CDR3 contains 15 residues. The ends were cut back, 0 bases at V and 3 bases at J, with 12 bases in the middle. CDR3 nucleotide sequence: TGTGCCAGCAGTTACTCGGTGGGACCCGGCTACGAGCAGTACTTC. It specifies CASSYSVGPGYEQYF.

This rearrangement joins TRBV6-5 to TRBJ1-1; D is possibly TRBD1 (5 bases). The V end was cut by 8 bases, the J end by 1 base, with 11 bases between. The CDR3 has 13 residues. Germline loops: CDR1 MNHEY, CDR2 SVGAGI. The CDR3 nucleotides are TGTGCCAGCGGAATGGGGGGGAACACTGAAGCTTTCTTT. Amino acid sequence: CASGMGGNTEAFF.

This clone came up many times. The V call is TRBV7-2, the J call TRBJ1-2; 10 positions match TRBD1. The V segment lost 1 base and the J segment 7 bases; nucleotides outside the gene matches: 0. This CDR3 comprises 13 residues. In germline, CDR1 is SGHTA, CDR2 FQGNSA. CDR3 sequence (DNA): TGTGCCAGCAGCTTAGGGACAGGGGGTGGCTACACCTTC. The encoded protein is CASSLGTGGGYTF.

This chain joins TRBV10-3 and TRBJ2-3, with 16 bases lining up with TRBD2. Trimming took 7 bases from V and 9 from J; bases not matched to a gene: 13. CDR3 length equals 17 residues. Germline loops: CDR1 ENHRY, CDR2 SYGVKD. The CDR3 spells CAITQGLAGGPRSTQYF. DNA for the CDR3: TGTGCCATCACCCAGGGACTAGCGGGAGGGCCCCGCAGCACGCAGTATTTT.

The genes are TRBV29-1 and TRBJ2-5; possible D gene TRBD1, 6 bases. The CDR3 has 14 residues. The germline V gene encodes CDR1 SQVTM and CDR2 ANQGSEA. V was cut by 2 bases and J by 5 bases, with 15 bases left in between. Here the CDR3 DNA reads TGCAGCGTTGAATTATGGGAGAGGGGGGAGACCCAGTACTTC. This gives the protein CSVELWERGETQYF.

At least ten counts were recorded for this clone. V and J are TRBV5-4 and TRBJ1-2, with 7 bases that match TRBD1. Trimming removed 0 bases from V and 4 bases from J; junction bases left unmatched: 0. The CDR3 has 13 residues. CDR1 is SGHNT and CDR2 is YYREEE in the germline V gene (reference sequence). CDR3 amino acids: CASSLAGGYGYTF. CDR3 coding DNA: TGTGCCAGCAGCTTGGCAGGGGGCTATGGCTACACCTTC.

The rearrangement uses TRBV19 and TRBJ1-1; possible D gene TRBD1, 5 bases. V was clipped by 10 bases and J by 1 base, with 16 bases between them. The CDR3 is 14 amino acids. Germline V CDR1 and CDR2: LNHDA, SQIVND (reference sequence). The DNA for the CDR3 is TGTGCCACCTCTAGTCCCGACAGGAACACTGAAGCTTTCTTT. This sequence encodes CATSSPDRNTEAFF.

As DNA, the CDR3 is TGTGCAAGTCGCTTAGAACATGGCAGGGAAGAAACAGATACGCAGTATTTT. It specifies CASRLEHGREETDTQYF. The chain combines TRBV12-2 with TRBJ2-3; TRBD1 reflects the table's D call only, with no check against the DNA. TRBV12-2 is an annotated pseudogene. The CDR3 has 17 amino acids.

CDR3 nucleotides: TGTGCCAGCAGCGTAGGGCTCAGGGAGACCCAGTACTTC. It yields the protein CASSVGLRETQYF. This chain uses TRBV9 with TRBJ2-5; D gene ambiguous. This CDR3 spans 13 amino acids. Germline V lookup: CDR1 SGDLS, CDR2 YYNGEE. With 0 bases removed from V and 5 bases from J, the gap between germline ends came to 8 bases.

The chain links TRBV7-6 to TRBJ2-7; TRBD2 matches at 8 bases. The junction had 13 bases not matched to a gene; V was cut back by 1 base and J by 2 bases. The CDR3 has 18 amino acids. The germline CDR1 and CDR2 sequences are SGHVS and FNYEAQ. CDR3 DNA sequence: TGTGCCAGCAGCTTAGAATCAGCGGGAGTTCCCCTTACCTACGAGCAGTACTTC. Translating gives CASSLESAGVPLTYEQYF.

The chain employs TRBV4-3 and TRBJ1-1; no firm D call. The CDR3 has 13 amino acids. Germline V gene sequence: CDR1 LGHNA, CDR2 YSLEER. V was shortened by 3 bases and J by 4 bases, with 9 bases between the two germline ends. The CDR3 protein is CASSQHGSTEAFF. The CDR3 coding sequence is TGCGCCAGCAGCCAGCACGGGAGCACTGAAGCTTTCTTT.

The chain carries TRBV9 and TRBJ2-2; 11 nucleotides match TRBD1. The CDR3 is 16 residues long. The J segment lost 5 bases and the V segment lost 1 base, leaving 4 bases of the junction unmatched. The germline gives CDR1 SGDLS, CDR2 YYNGEE. The DNA of the CDR3 is TGTGCCAGCAGCGTAACCGGGACAGGGGGGACCGGGGAGCTGTTTTTT. Amino acids: CASSVTGTGGTGELFF. Variable domain in full (rest from reference TRBV9 and TRBJ2-2): DSGVTQTPKHLITATGQRVTLRCSPRSGDLSVYWYQQSLDQGLQFLIQYYNGEERAKGNILERFSAQQFPDLHSELNLSSLELGDSALYFCASSVTGTGGTGELFFGEGSRLTVL.

The chain is built from TRBV6-5 and TRBJ2-2; no definite D call. The V end was cut by 5 bases, the J end by 7 bases, with 14 bases between. The germline CDR1 and CDR2 sequences are MNHEY and SVGAGI. The CDR3 is made up of 14 amino acids. The CDR3 region is CASSPLWGIGELFF. The CDR3 nucleotides read TGTGCCAGCAGTCCACTATGGGGTATCGGGGAGCTGTTTTTT.

In its sample, this clone was seen a few times. This rearrangement joins TRBV6-5 to TRBJ1-5; TRBD1 matches at 7 bases. The CDR3 length is 13 residues. Germline CDR1 is MNHEY and CDR2 is SVGAGI. The trim removed 5 bases at V and 4 bases at J, leaving 2 bases unmatched. This CDR3 is CASSGQENQPQHF. The CDR3 DNA follows: TGTGCCAGCAGTGGACAGGAGAATCAGCCCCAGCATTTT.

The chain couples TRBV5-6 to TRBJ2-7; D perhaps matches TRBD2 (6 bases). Germline V gene lookup returns CDR1 SGHDT and CDR2 YYEEEE. CDR3 size: 13 residues. The V and J ends lost 3 bases and 4 bases respectively, with 11 bases between them. The CDR3 bases are TGTGCCAGCAGCTCGGGACTTCATTACGAGCAGTACTTC. The encoded protein is CASSSGLHYEQYF.

Comments on this clone: One junction end does not reproduce the germline sequence, and a read error may be involved. The chain is built from TRBV6-1 and TRBJ2-5, with 8 nucleotides matching TRBD2. This CDR3 contains 16 residues. CDR1 and CDR2 (germline): MNHNS, SASEGT. CDR3 bases: TGTGCCAGCAGCGAAGGGAGCGGGGGACAACAAGAGACCCAGTACTTC. This sequence encodes CASSEGSGGQQETQYF.

This clone was recorded a few times. This chain uses TRBV7-6 with TRBJ1-1; no definite D call. The CDR3 has 15 amino acids. Germline V gene sequence: CDR1 SGHVS, CDR2 FNYEAQ. The ends were cut back, 6 bases at V and 2 bases at J, with 16 bases in the middle. This chain's CDR3 is CASSLGVGINTEAFF. The CDR3 DNA reads TGTGCCAGCAGTCTAGGTGTAGGAATCAACACTGAAGCTTTCTTT.

The chain uses TRBV5-1 and TRBJ2-3, with D unresolved. The CDR3 loop spans 13 amino acids. Germline V gene lookup returns CDR1 SGHRS and CDR2 YFSETQ. V lost 4 bases and J 2 bases, leaving 8 bases between the germline ends. The CDR3 nucleotides read TGCGCCAGCAGCCGACTTCCCACAGATACGCAGTATTTT. Amino acid sequence: CASSRLPTDTQYF.

This clone was seen a handful of times. The chain links TRBV7-9 to TRBJ2-3, with D maybe TRBD1 (5 bases). Trimming took 2 bases from V and 1 from J, leaving 22 bases between them. Germline-derived CDR1 and CDR2 are SEHNR and FQNEAQ (reference sequence). The CDR3 is 19 residues long. The CDR3: CASSLLPRGRVFGTDTQYF. Written as DNA, the CDR3 is TGTGCCAGCAGCTTACTCCCCCGCGGCAGGGTGTTCGGCACAGATACGCAGTATTTT. Together with reference TRBV7-9 and TRBJ2-3, the CDR3 gives the full variable domain: DTGVSQNPRHKITKRGQNVTFRCDPISEHNRLYWYRQTLGQGPEFLTYFQNEAQLEKSRLLSDRFSAERPKGSFSTLEIQRTEQGDSAMYLCASSLLPRGRVFGTDTQYFGPGTRLTVL.

Of note for this clone: Its ends do not fully match the called genes, so a read error is possible. The chain is built from TRBV5-6 and TRBJ1-4; 10 bases are a match to TRBD1. CDR1 and CDR2 from the germline V gene are SGHDT and YYEEEE. The CDR3 spans 12 residues. The CDR3 here is CASSLGGTGEVF. The CDR3 DNA reads as TGTGCCAGCAGCTTAGGCGGGACAGGGGAGGTTTTT. The complete variable domain, with remaining parts taken from reference TRBV5-6 and TRBJ1-4, reads DAGVTQSPTHLIKTRGQQVTLRCSPKSGHDTVSWYQQALGQGPQFIFQYYEEEERQRGNFPDRFSGHQFPNYSSELNVNALLLGDSALYLCASSLGGTGEVFGSGTQLSVL.

The rearrangement joins TRBV5-1 to TRBJ1-2; D call uncertain. In germline, CDR1 is SGHRS, CDR2 YFSETQ. The CDR3 covers 14 residues. Trimming removed 0 bases from V and 2 bases from J, with 8 bases in between. CDR3 DNA sequence: TGCGCCAGCAGCTTGGGGGCGCAGAACTATGGCTACACCTTC. As protein: CASSLGAQNYGYTF.

The chain employs TRBV7-6 and TRBJ2-5, with TRBD2 matching over 10 bases. CDR1 is SGHVS and CDR2 is FNYEAQ in the germline V gene. The CDR3 runs to 15 residues. Trimming at V came to 5 bases and at J to 1 base, leaving 4 bases not matched to a gene. CDR3 sequence (DNA): TGTGCCAGCAGCCCACTAGCGGGGTTCCAAGAGACCCAGTACTTC. Translated: CASSPLAGFQETQYF.

As for this clone: This may be a read error: a much more frequent sequence differs by one nucleotide. This sequence joins TRBV4-2 and TRBJ2-7, with D unclear. The V and J ends lost 0 bases and 0 bases respectively, with 3 bases between them. Per germline, CDR1 LGHNA and CDR2 YNFKEQ. The CDR3 spans 13 residues. The CDR3 DNA reads TGTGCCAGCAGCCAAGACAGCTCCTACGAGCAGTACTTC. Protein sequence: CASSQDSSYEQYF.

The rearrangement joins TRBV28 to TRBJ2-7; D is perhaps TRBD2 (5 bases). The germline gives CDR1 MDHEN, CDR2 SYDVKM. The CDR3 is 14 amino acids. Between the trimmed V and J ends, which lost 6 bases and 4 bases, there was a span of 16 bases. In DNA, the CDR3 is TGTGCCAGCAGGAGTACTTTGGGAGCTTACGAGCAGTACTTC. Encoded protein: CASRSTLGAYEQYF.